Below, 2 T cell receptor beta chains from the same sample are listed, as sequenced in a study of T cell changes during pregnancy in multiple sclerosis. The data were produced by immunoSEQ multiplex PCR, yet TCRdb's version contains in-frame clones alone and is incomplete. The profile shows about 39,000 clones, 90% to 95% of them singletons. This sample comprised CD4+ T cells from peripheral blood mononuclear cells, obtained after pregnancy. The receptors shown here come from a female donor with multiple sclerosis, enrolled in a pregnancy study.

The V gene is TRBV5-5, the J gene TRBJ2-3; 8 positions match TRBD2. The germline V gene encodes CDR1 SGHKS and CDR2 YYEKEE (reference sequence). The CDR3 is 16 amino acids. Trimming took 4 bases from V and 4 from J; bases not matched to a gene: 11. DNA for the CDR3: TGTGCCAGCAGCCTATCGGGACTAGTGAGCGCAGATACGCAGTATTTT. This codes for CASSLSGLVSADTQYF.

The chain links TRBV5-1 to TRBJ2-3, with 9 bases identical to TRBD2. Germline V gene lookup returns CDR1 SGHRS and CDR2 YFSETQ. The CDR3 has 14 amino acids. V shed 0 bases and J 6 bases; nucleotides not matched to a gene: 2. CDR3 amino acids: CASSLVLAGDTQYF. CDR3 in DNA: TGCGCCAGCAGCTTGGTTCTAGCGGGGGATACGCAGTATTTT.